The sequence of this T cell receptor (beta chain) was determined in a study of T-cell reconstitution after alpha-beta-depleted transplantation in children. Notes on the study in general: T-cell counts and diversity at one year post-transplant came mainly from newly produced T cells.

A TCRbeta library incorporating unique molecular identifiers was prepared. TCRdb reprocessed the PCR reads with MiXCR, giving one entry per CDR3 protein. The sample carries around 700,000 distinct CDR3 sequences, around 12% recorded once. The V and J ends lost 11 bases and 5 bases respectively, with 13 bases between them. The length of the CDR3 is 12 residues. Germline V gene data show CDR1 as SEHNR and CDR2 as FQNEAQ (reference sequence). This clonotype was recorded many times. Antigen: not known. The clonotype comes from a girl aged 2 to 9 with congenital amegakaryocytic thrombocytopenia, due to receive a stem cell transplant. Sequencing used PBMCs, obtained before TCRalphabeta/CD19-depleted stem cell transplant. The rearrangement uses TRBV7-9 and TRBJ2-1; D may match TRBD1 or TRBD2 (5 bases each). The CDR3: CAGRDENNEQFF. The DNA of the CDR3 is TGTGCCGGACGGGACGAGAACAATGAGCAGTTCTTC.